This T cell receptor (beta chain) appears in the sequencing data of a study of metastatic and nonmetastatic thyroid tumors. Study context: The study looked at repertoires side by side in blood and in tumor or nodule tissue from malignant and benign thyroid patients. Broader study findings: Malignant thyroid tumors reportedly exceeded benign nodules significantly in TCR beta diversity, with the difference appearing in blood and tumor.

Judged by abundance, this clone is medium-sized. The antigen remains undetermined. The CDR3 totals 12 residues. Trimming removed 8 bases from V and 4 bases from J, with 9 bases in between. Germline V gene sequence: CDR1 MDHEN, CDR2 SYDVKM. The authors' processing: A papillary thyroid cancer distant-metastasis classifier was built from CDR3 differences across clinicopathological groups. MiXCR was used by TCRdb to re-call the PCR reads. These V and J calls derive from TCRdb rather than the authors' analysis. Of over 10,000 clones in the sample, around 10% are singletons; the top ten hold around a third. No patient received treatment before thyroid surgery.

This TCR derives from a female donor with papillary thyroid cancer or a benign thyroid nodule (not recorded which). Some clones in this sample may be carry-over from other donors' samples. The rearrangement uses TRBV28 and TRBJ2-1; TRBD2 is a possible D gene (5 bases). Input material: blood. The CDR3 region is CASAQRYNEQFF. The CDR3 region has the DNA TGTGCCAGCGCCCAGCGGTACAATGAGCAGTTCTTC.